This TCR beta chain was captured by sequencing in a study of cytomegalovirus exposure and HLA in healthy donors. PCR primers comprised 60 Vbeta and 13 Jbeta primers. Data came from immunoSEQ multiplex PCR; TCRdb stores just in-frame clones and leaves some out. The sample has approximately 100,000 clones, less than 80% seen once; the top ten hold about 3%. The CDR3 sequence is 13 residues long. Germline values: CDR1 SNHLY, CDR2 FYNNEI. The ends were cut back, 8 bases at V and 0 bases at J, with 7 bases in the middle. The V call is TRBV2, the J call TRBJ1-4; D is uncertain. The sequence derives from a woman aged 40 to 50 in good health and CMV-seronegative. Sequencing used PBMCs. The CDR3 protein is CASGGTTNEKLFF. DNA for the CDR3: TGTGCCAGCGGAGGCACAACTAATGAAAAACTGTTTTTT. Filled out from reference TRBV2 and TRBJ1-4, the complete variable domain reads EPEVTQTPSHQVTQMGQEVILRCVPISNHLYFYWYRQILGQKVEFLVSFYNNEISEKSEIFDDQFSVERPDGSNFTLKIRSTKLEDSAMYFCASGGTTNEKLFFGSGTQLSVL.